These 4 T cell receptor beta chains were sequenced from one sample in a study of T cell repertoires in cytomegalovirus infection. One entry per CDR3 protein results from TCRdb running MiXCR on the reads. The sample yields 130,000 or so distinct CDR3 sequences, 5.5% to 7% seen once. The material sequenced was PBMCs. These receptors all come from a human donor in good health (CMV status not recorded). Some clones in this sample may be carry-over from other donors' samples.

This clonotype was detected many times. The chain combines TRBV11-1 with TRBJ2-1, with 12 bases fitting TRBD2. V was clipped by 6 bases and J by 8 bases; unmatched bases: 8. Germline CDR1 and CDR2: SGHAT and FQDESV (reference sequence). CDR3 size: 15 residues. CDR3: CASRLAGGRWDEQFF. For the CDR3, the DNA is TGTGCCAGCAGGCTAGCGGGGGGGCGATGGGATGAGCAGTTCTTC. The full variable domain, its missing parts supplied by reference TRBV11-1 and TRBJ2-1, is EAEVAQSPRYKITEKSQAVAFWCDPISGHATLYWYRQILGQGPELLVQFQDESVVDDSQLPKDRFSAERLKGVDSTLKIQPAELGDSAMYLCASRLAGGRWDEQFFGPGTRLTVL.

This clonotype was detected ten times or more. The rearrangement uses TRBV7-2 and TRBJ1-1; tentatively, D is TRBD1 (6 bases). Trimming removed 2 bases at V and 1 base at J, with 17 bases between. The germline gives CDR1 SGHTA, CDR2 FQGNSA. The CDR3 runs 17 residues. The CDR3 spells CASSLRGGPYSNTEAFF. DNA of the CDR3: TGTGCCAGCAGCTTAAGGGGGGGGCCATACTCGAACACTGAAGCTTTCTTT.

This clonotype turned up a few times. Here the CDR3 reads CASSLIPSGSGSYNEQFF. CDR3 bases: TGTGCCAGCAGCTTAATCCCTTCCGGGAGCGGCTCCTACAATGAGCAGTTCTTC. The chain links TRBV7-2 to TRBJ2-1, with D possibly matching TRBD2 (6 bases). CDR1 is SGHTA, CDR2 FQGNSA, per germline. The V gene lost 2 bases and the J gene lost 0 bases, with 17 bases spanning the gap. This CDR3 spans 18 amino acids.

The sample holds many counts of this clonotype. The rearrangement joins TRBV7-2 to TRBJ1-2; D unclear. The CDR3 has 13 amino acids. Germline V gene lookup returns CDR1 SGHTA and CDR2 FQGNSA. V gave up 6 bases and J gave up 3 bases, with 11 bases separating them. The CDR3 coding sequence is TGTGCCAGCAGTTCAGTACTGGACTATGGCTACACCTTC. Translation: CASSSVLDYGYTF.